The rows below give T cell receptor beta chains drawn from one sample of a study of beta chain features in type 1 diabetes. The data were produced by immunoSEQ multiplex PCR, yet TCRdb's version contains in-frame clones alone and is incomplete. This sample yields 35,000 to 50,000 clones, of which about 50% are seen a single time; over 0.2% belongs to the top ten. Sequenced sample: stem cell memory CD4+ T cells from blood. The source is a woman aged 25 to 45 in good health. The CDR3 runs from the conserved cysteine through the conserved F or W. Fields, in order: J gene, V gene, D gene, clone size, CDR3 DNA, CDR3 protein. The D gene is left open where the match is weak. Not every row has a clone size; where given, it reads once, few, many or a size class.

j_gene: TRBJ1-2
v_gene: TRBV5-1
d_gene: TRBD1
abundance: -
CDR3nt: TGCGCCAGCAGCTTGGCCGGACAGGGGGCCCATGGCTACACCTTC
CDR3aa: CASSLAGQGAHGYTF

j_gene: TRBJ2-7
v_gene: TRBV2
d_gene: TRBD1
abundance: once
CDR3nt: TGTGCCAGCAAGCCTGAGACAGGGATTTCCGAGCAGTACTTC
CDR3aa: CASKPETGISEQYF

j_gene: TRBJ2-6
v_gene: TRBV14
d_gene: -
abundance: -
CDR3nt: TGTGCCAGCAGCCGCTTAGGGGGAGTTAAGGAAGACGTCCTGACTTTC
CDR3aa: CASSRLGGVKEDVLTF

j_gene: TRBJ2-7
v_gene: TRBV28
d_gene: TRBD2
abundance: -
CDR3nt: TGTGCCAGCGATAGAAGGAAGACTGGAGCGGGGGAGCAGTACTTC
CDR3aa: CASDRRKTGAGEQYF

j_gene: TRBJ2-7
v_gene: TRBV18
d_gene: -
abundance: once
CDR3nt: TGTGCCAGCTCACCACTCCCGCGGATCACCCGAAGAAGATACGAGCAGTACTTC
CDR3aa: CASSPLPRITRRRYEQYF

j_gene: TRBJ2-1
v_gene: TRBV18
d_gene: TRBD2
abundance: -
CDR3nt: TGTGCCAGCTCAAACCTCGGGACTAGCAATGAGCAGTTCTTC
CDR3aa: CASSNLGTSNEQFF

j_gene: TRBJ2-7
v_gene: TRBV5-5
d_gene: TRBD1
abundance: -
CDR3nt: TGTGCCAGCACCCCGACAGGGATCTCCTACGAGCAGTACTTC
CDR3aa: CASTPTGISYEQYF

j_gene: TRBJ2-3
v_gene: TRBV9
d_gene: TRBD1
abundance: -
CDR3nt: TGTGCCAGCAGCGTAGTTCCGGGACAGGGTACAGATACGCAGTATTTT
CDR3aa: CASSVVPGQGTDTQYF

j_gene: TRBJ2-7
v_gene: TRBV27
d_gene: TRBD2
abundance: -
CDR3nt: TGTGCCAGCAGTTTTATGCTAGCGGGGGCCTACGAGCAGTACTTC
CDR3aa: CASSFMLAGAYEQYF

j_gene: TRBJ2-7
v_gene: TRBV28
d_gene: -
abundance: -
CDR3nt: TGTGCCAGCAGTCTCCCCGTGGGACAAGGCTCCTACGAGCAGTACTTC
CDR3aa: CASSLPVGQGSYEQYF

j_gene: TRBJ1-4
v_gene: TRBV30
d_gene: TRBD1
abundance: -
CDR3nt: TGTGCCTGGAACGGACAGGGGAGGGAAAAACTGTTTTTT
CDR3aa: CAWNGQGREKLFF

j_gene: TRBJ2-3
v_gene: TRBV28
d_gene: -
abundance: few
CDR3nt: TGTGCCAGCAGTTACAAACTACCAGATACGCAGTATTTT
CDR3aa: CASSYKLPDTQYF

j_gene: TRBJ2-5
v_gene: TRBV2
d_gene: TRBD2
abundance: -
CDR3nt: TGTGCCAGCATGGGTAGCGGGCGAGAGACCCAGTACTTC
CDR3aa: CASMGSGRETQYF

j_gene: TRBJ2-5
v_gene: TRBV2
d_gene: TRBD2
abundance: -
CDR3nt: TGTGCCAGCAGTGCCCTGCGGGAGGCGACCCAGTACTTC
CDR3aa: CASSALREATQYF

j_gene: TRBJ2-5
v_gene: TRBV10-3
d_gene: -
abundance: few
CDR3nt: TGTGCCATCAGTGATGTGACACTCTCCCAAGAGACCCAGTACTTC
CDR3aa: CAISDVTLSQETQYF